This T cell receptor beta chain was sequenced for a study of T cells in Graves' hyperthyroidism and ophthalmopathy. The CDR3 has 12 residues. V was pared by 1 base and J by 6 bases, with 6 bases between. Germline V gene lookup returns CDR1 MGHRA and CDR2 YSYEKL. Isolation of PBMCs was performed on about 9.9 ml fresh peripheral blood. TCR beta CDR3 regions were amplified from RNA transcripts. A set of HTBI primers served as the primers for a first-round RT-PCR of the TCR CDR3. TCRdb ran MiXCR on the multiplex PCR reads and lists one entry per CDR3 protein. Of approximately 870,000 distinct CDR3 sequences in the sample, approximately 40% were seen once. This clonotype showed up many times.

The receptor comes from a man between 18 and 35 years old with Graves' hyperthyroidism. The rearrangement uses TRBV4-1 and TRBJ2-5; D is ambiguous. The material sequenced was blood. In nucleotides, the CDR3 is TGCGCCAGCAGCCAAGTCGGGCAGACCCAGTACTTC. Its translation: CASSQVGQTQYF.